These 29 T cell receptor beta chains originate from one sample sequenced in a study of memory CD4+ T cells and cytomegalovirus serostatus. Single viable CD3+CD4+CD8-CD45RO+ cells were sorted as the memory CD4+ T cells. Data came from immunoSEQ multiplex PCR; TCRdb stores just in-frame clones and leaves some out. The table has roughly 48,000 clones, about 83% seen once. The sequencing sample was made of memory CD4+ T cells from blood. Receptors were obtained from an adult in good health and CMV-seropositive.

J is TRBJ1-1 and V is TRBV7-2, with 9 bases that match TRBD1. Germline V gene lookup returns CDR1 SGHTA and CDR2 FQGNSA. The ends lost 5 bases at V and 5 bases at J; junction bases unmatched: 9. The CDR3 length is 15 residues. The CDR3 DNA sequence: TGTGCCAGCAGCCCTCAGACAGGGGGGGAAACTGAAGCTTTCTTT. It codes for CASSPQTGGETEAFF.

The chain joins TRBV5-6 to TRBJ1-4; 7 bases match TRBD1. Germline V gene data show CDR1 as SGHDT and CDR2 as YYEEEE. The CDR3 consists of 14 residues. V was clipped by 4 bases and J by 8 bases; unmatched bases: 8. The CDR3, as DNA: TGTGCCAGCAGCCAAGGGGGCCCTTGGGAAAAACTGTTTTTT. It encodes CASSQGGPWEKLFF. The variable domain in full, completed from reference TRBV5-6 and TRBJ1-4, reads DAGVTQSPTHLIKTRGQQVTLRCSPKSGHDTVSWYQQALGQGPQFIFQYYEEEERQRGNFPDRFSGHQFPNYSSELNVNALLLGDSALYLCASSQGGPWEKLFFGSGTQLSVL.

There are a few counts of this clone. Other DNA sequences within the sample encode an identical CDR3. CDR3 residues: CASSRGINYEQYF. CDR3 DNA sequence: TGTGCCAGTAGTCGGGGGATTAACTACGAGCAGTACTTC. V usage is TRBV19 and J usage is TRBJ2-7; D perhaps matches TRBD2 (6 bases). Trimming removed 5 bases from V and 3 bases from J, with 11 bases in between. The CDR3 runs 13 residues. The V gene's germline CDR1 is LNHDA and CDR2 SQIVND (reference sequence).

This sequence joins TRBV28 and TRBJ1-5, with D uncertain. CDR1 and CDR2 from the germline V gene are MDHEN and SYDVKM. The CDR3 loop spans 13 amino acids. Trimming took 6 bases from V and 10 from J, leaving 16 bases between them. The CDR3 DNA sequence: TGTGCCAGCAGGGGAGAAGGAACGCGCCCCCAGCATTTT. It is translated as CASRGEGTRPQHF.

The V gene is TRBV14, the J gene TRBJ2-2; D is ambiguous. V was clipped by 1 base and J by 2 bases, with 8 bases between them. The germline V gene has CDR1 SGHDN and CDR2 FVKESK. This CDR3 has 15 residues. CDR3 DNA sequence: TGTGCCAGCAGCCAAGGTTCTCACAACACCGGGGAGCTGTTTTTT. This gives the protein CASSQGSHNTGELFF.

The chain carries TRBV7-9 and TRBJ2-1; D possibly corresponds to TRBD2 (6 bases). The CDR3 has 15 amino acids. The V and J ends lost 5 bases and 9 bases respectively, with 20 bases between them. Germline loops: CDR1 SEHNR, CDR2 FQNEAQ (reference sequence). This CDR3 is CASSHIGTLSVEQFF. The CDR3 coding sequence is TGTGCCAGCAGCCACATAGGGACTTTATCGGTTGAGCAGTTCTTC.

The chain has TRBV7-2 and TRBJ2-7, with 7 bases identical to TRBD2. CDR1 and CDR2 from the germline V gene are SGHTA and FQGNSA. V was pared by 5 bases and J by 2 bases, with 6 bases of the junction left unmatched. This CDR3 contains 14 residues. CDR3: CASSRLGGAYEQYF. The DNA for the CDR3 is TGTGCCAGCAGCCGCCTGGGGGGGGCCTACGAGCAGTACTTC. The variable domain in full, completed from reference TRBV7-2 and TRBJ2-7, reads GAGVSQSPSNKVTEKGKDVELRCDPISGHTALYWYRQSLGQGLEFLIYFQGNSAPDKSGLPSDRFSAERTGGSVSTLTIQRTQQEDSAVYLCASSRLGGAYEQYFGPGTRLTVT.

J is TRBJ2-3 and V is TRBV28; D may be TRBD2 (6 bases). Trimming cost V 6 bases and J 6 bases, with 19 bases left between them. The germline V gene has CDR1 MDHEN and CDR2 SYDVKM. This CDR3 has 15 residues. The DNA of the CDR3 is TGTGCCAGCAGACTCAGTCCGGGAGTTGAGGATACGCAGTATTTT. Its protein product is CASRLSPGVEDTQYF.

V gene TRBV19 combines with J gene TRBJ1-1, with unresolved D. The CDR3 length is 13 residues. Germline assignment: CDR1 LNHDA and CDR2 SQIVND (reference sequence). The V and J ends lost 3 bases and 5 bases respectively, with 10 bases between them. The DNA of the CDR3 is TGTGCCAGTAGTATTGTTCCGAGAACTGAAGCTTTCTTT. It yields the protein CASSIVPRTEAFF.

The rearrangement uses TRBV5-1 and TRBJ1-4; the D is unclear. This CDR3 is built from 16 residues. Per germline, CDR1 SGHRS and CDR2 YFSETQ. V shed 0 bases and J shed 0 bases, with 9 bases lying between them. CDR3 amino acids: CASSLGAVATNEKLFF. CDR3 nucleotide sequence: TGCGCCAGCAGCTTGGGAGCGGTAGCAACTAATGAAAAACTGTTTTTT.

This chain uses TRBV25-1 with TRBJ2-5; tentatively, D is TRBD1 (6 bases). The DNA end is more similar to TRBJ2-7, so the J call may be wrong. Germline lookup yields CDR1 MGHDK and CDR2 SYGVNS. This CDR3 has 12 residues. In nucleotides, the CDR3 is TGTGCCAGCAGTGGAGGGGGCTACGAGCAGTACTTC. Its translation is CASSGGGYEQYF.

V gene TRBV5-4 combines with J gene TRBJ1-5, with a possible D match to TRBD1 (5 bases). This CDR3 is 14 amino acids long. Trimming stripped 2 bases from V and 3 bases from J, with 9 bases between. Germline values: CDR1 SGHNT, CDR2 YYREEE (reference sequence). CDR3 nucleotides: TGTGCCAGCAGCTTAGCGGGGCCCAATCAGCCCCAGCATTTT. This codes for CASSLAGPNQPQHF.

This chain's CDR3 is CASSHRRRDREFGTEAFF. The CDR3 DNA is TGCGCCAGCAGCCACCGAAGGAGGGACAGGGAGTTCGGGACTGAAGCTTTCTTT. The V and J genes are TRBV4-1 and TRBJ1-1; 9 nucleotides line up with TRBD1. CDR1 is MGHRA and CDR2 is YSYEKL in the germline V gene. Trimming cost V 3 bases and J 5 bases; bases outside gene matches: 16. This CDR3 contains 18 residues.

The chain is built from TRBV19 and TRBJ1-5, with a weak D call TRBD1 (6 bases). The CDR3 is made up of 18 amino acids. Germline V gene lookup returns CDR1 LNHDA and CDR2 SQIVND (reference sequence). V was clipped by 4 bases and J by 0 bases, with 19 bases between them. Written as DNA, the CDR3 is TGTGCCAGTAGTAGGAGGCCTACAGGGACCTATAGCAATCAGCCCCAGCATTTT. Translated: CASSRRPTGTYSNQPQHF. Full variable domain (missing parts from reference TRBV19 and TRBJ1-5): DGGITQSPKYLFRKEGQNVTLSCEQNLNHDAMYWYRQDPGQGLRLIYYSQIVNDFQKGDIAEGYSVSREKKESFPLTVTSAQKNPTAFYLCASSRRPTGTYSNQPQHFGDGTRLSIL.

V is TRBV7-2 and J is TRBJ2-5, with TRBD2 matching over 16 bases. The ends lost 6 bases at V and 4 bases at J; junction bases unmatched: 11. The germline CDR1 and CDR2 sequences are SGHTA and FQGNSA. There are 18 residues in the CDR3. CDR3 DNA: TGTGCCAGCAGGATCGGGACTAGCGGGAGGGCCCAAGGAGAGACCCAGTACTTC. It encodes CASRIGTSGRAQGETQYF. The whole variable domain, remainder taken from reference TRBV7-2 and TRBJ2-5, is GAGVSQSPSNKVTEKGKDVELRCDPISGHTALYWYRQSLGQGLEFLIYFQGNSAPDKSGLPSDRFSAERTGGSVSTLTIQRTQQEDSAVYLCASRIGTSGRAQGETQYFGPGTRLLVL.

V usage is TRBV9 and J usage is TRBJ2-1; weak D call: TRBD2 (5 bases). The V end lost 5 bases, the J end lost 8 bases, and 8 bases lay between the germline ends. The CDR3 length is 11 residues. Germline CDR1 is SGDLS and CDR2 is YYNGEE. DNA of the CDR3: TGTGCCAGCAGTCTTAGCGATGAGCAGTTCTTC. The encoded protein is CASSLSDEQFF.

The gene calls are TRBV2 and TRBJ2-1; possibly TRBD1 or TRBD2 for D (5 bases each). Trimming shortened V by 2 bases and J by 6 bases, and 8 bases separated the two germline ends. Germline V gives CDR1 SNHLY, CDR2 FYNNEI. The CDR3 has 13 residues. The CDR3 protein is CASSEWGFNEQFF. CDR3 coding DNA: TGTGCCAGCAGTGAATGGGGGTTCAATGAGCAGTTCTTC.

This CDR3 reads CASSPEGGFTDTQYF. CDR3 coding DNA: TGTGCCAGCAGCCCGGAGGGGGGGTTCACAGATACGCAGTATTTT. V gene TRBV9 combines with J gene TRBJ2-3; D may be TRBD2 (7 bases). The ends were cut back, 4 bases at V and 2 bases at J, with 14 bases in the middle. This CDR3 contains 15 residues. Per the germline V gene, CDR1 is SGDLS and CDR2 is YYNGEE. Full variable domain (missing parts from reference TRBV9 and TRBJ2-3): DSGVTQTPKHLITATGQRVTLRCSPRSGDLSVYWYQQSLDQGLQFLIQYYNGEERAKGNILERFSAQQFPDLHSELNLSSLELGDSALYFCASSPEGGFTDTQYFGPGTRLTVL.

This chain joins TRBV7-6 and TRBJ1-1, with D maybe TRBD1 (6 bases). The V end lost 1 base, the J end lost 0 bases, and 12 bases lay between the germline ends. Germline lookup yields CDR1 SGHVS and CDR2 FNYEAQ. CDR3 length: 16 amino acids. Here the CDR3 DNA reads TGTGCCAGCAGCTTAGGAGGGGGTCGTATGAACACTGAAGCTTTCTTT. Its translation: CASSLGGGRMNTEAFF.

The CDR3 loop is CASSGVRGPGWNEQFF. For the CDR3, the DNA is TGTGCCAGCAGCGGTGTTAGGGGACCAGGATGGAATGAGCAGTTCTTC. This chain connects TRBV9 to TRBJ2-1; D may match TRBD1 or TRBD2 (5 bases each). This CDR3 has 16 residues. V was cut by 3 bases and J by 7 bases, with 20 bases left in between. Germline CDR1 is SGDLS and CDR2 is YYNGEE.

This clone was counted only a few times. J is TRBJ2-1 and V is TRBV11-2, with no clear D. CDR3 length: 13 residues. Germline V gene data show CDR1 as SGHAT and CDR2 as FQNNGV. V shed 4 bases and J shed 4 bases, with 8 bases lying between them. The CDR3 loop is CASSSVGYNEQFF. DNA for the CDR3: TGTGCCAGCAGCTCCGTAGGTTACAATGAGCAGTTCTTC.

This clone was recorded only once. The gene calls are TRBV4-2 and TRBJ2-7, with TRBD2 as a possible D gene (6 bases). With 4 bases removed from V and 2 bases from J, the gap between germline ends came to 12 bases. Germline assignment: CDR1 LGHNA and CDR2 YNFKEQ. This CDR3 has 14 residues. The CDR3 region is CASSPGLLTYEQYF. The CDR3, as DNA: TGTGCCAGCAGCCCGGGACTTTTAACCTACGAGCAGTACTTC.

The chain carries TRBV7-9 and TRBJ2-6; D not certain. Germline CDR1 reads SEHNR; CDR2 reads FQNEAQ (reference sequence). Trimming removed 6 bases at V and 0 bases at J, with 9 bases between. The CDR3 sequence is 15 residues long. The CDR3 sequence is CASSLDGSGANVLTF. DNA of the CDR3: TGTGCCAGCAGTCTAGACGGCTCTGGGGCCAACGTCCTGACTTTC.

For the CDR3, the DNA is TGTGCCAGCAGTTTTCTTTACGAGCAGTACTTC. Its protein is CASSFLYEQYF. The V gene is TRBV28, the J gene TRBJ2-7; D uncertain. Germline CDR1 reads MDHEN; CDR2 reads SYDVKM. Trimming took off 3 bases at V and 4 bases at J, with 4 bases between the two ends. This CDR3 spans 11 amino acids.

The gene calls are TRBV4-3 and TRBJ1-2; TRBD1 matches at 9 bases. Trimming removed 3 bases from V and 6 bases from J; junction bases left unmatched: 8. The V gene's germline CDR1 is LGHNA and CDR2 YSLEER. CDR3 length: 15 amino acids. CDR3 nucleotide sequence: TGCGCCAGCAGCCAGAGAAGGACAGGGGTAGATGGCTACACCTTC. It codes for CASSQRRTGVDGYTF.

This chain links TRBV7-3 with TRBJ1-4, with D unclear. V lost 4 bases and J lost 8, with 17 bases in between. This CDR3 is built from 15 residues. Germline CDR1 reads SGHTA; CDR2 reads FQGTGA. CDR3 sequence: CASSCRRSTLEKLFF. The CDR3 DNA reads TGTGCCAGCAGCTGCCGACGGAGCACTTTAGAAAAACTGTTTTTT.

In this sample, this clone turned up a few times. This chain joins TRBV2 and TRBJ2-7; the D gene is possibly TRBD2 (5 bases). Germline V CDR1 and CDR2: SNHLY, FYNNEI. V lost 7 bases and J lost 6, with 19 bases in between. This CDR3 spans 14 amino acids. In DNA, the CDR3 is TGTGCCAGCACCAACGGGGTCCTGGATGCCGAGCAGTACTTC. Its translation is CASTNGVLDAEQYF.

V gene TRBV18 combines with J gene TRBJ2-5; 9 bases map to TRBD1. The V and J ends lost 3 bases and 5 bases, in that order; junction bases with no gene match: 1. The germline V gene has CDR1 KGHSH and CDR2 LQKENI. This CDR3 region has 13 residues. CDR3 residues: CASSPGQGETQYF. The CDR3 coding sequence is TGTGCCAGCTCACCTGGACAGGGGGAGACCCAGTACTTC.

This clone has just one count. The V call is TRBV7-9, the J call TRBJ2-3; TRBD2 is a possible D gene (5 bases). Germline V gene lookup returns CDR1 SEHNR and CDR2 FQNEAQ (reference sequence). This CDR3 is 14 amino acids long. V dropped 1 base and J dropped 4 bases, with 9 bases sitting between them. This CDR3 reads CASSLVGESDTQYF. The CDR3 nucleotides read TGTGCCAGCAGCTTAGTCGGGGAATCAGATACGCAGTATTTT. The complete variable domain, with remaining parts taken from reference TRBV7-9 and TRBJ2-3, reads DTGVSQNPRHKITKRGQNVTFRCDPISEHNRLYWYRQTLGQGPEFLTYFQNEAQLEKSRLLSDRFSAERPKGSFSTLEIQRTEQGDSAMYLCASSLVGESDTQYFGPGTRLTVL.